The T cell receptor (beta chain) described here comes from a study of T cell responses to AZD1222 COVID-19 vaccine. General study findings and limits: Vaccine-related CD4 TCRs covered spike, predominating at 160-218 and 743-854. Just 5 to 7 AZD1222 recipients tested seropositive at baseline.

About this clone: The antigen is not known.

V shed 4 bases and J shed 2 bases, with 12 bases lying between them. CDR1 and CDR2 from the germline V gene are MNHEY and SVGAGI. The CDR3 contains 15 residues. Libraries were prepared by immunoSEQ multiplex PCR; TCRdb keeps only in-frame clonotypes and omits some of them. The sample lists approximately 120,000 clones, around 83% occurring once. The clonotype originates from an adult who received the AZD1222 COVID-19 vaccine. This rearrangement joins TRBV6-5 to TRBJ2-4, with D possibly called TRBD1 or TRBD2 (6 bases each). The source material was peripheral blood, sampled 28 days after the second AZD1222 dose. The chain's CDR3 is CASSSGGGTKNIQYF. The CDR3 DNA reads as TGTGCCAGCAGTTCAGGAGGGGGGACCAAAAACATTCAGTACTTC.